The present T cell receptor (beta chain) was sequenced within a study of regulatory T cells in long-lasting Graves disease. V gave up 1 base and J gave up 2 bases, with 12 bases separating them. The CDR3 is 15 residues long. Germline CDR1 is MNHEY and CDR2 is SVGAGI. Investigators prepared the TCR beta libraries by applying iRepertoire HTBI primers and Arm-PCR of CDR3 regions. MiXCR, run by TCRdb on the multiplex PCR reads, gives a single entry per CDR3 protein. The sample comprises 420,000 or so distinct CDR3 sequences, 20% to 25% of which are singletons, and over 25% rests with the top ten. Time point here: persistent/refractory GD, antithyroid drugs over 5 years with positive TRAb. Researchers made the TCR library from RNA that was extracted from PBMCs. There are many counts of this clonotype.

The origin of this receptor is a female donor with Graves disease. The V call is TRBV6-5, the J call TRBJ2-7; D uncertain. Sequencing used peripheral blood mononuclear cells (PBMCs), obtained when the disease was refractory, from a patient treated with antithyroid drugs. CDR3 nucleotides: TGTGCCAGCAGTTACTTGGCGACACGAACCTACGAGCAGTACTTC. Protein sequence: CASSYLATRTYEQYF.